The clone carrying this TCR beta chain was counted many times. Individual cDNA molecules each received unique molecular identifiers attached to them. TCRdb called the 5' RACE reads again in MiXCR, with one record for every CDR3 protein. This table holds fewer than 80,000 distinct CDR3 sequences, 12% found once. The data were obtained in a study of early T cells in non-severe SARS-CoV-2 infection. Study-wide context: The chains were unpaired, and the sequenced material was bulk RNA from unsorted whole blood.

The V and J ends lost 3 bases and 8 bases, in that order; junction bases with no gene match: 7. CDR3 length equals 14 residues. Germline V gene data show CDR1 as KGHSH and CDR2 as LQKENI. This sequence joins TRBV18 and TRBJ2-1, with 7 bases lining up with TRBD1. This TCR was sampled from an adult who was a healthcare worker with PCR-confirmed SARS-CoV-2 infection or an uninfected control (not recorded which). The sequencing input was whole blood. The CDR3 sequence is CASSPREQGYEQFF. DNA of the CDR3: TGTGCCAGCTCACCCCGGGAACAGGGGTATGAGCAGTTCTTC.